Sequencing of this TCR beta chain was carried out in a study of blood T cell repertoires in COVID-19. In terms of age and location, participants ranged from roughly 18 to 100 years and lived in about two dozen US areas. Donors of Cohort 3 who recovered were those that had two negative PCRs, clearance, or symptom resolution. In the source study's methods: Amplifying reference gene primers gave estimates of nucleated cell counts. Measured with immunoSEQ multiplex PCR; TCRdb has only the in-frame clones, and not every one. The DNA gave D and trimming, while V, J and clone size come from that table. The sample lists hundreds of thousands of clones; approximately 92% were seen once. The CDR3 is made up of 16 amino acids. Germline-derived CDR1 and CDR2 are SGHVS and FNYEAQ. V lost 1 base, J lost 0 bases, and 3 bases stayed unmatched.

V usage is TRBV7-6 and J usage is TRBJ2-1, with TRBD2 matching over 7 bases. Sequenced input: PBMCs or T cells enriched from blood (not recorded which). This TCR derives from a woman aged 18-29 years who had recovered from COVID-19. CDR3 nucleotides: TGTGCCAGCAGCTTAGTGCCGGGGGGCTCCTACAATGAGCAGTTCTTC. It is translated as CASSLVPGGSYNEQFF.